This TCR beta chain was profiled in a study of beta chain features in type 1 diabetes. The CDR3 extends over 15 amino acids. Germline CDR1 SGHVS, CDR2 FNYEAQ. Trimming cost V 4 bases and J 7 bases; bases outside gene matches: 11. Details on this clone: The antigen is undetermined.

Sorting with CD45RO/CCR7/CD25/CD127/CD95/CD27 yielded naive, central memory, regulatory and stem-like memory CD4+ cells. Study conclusions and caveats: Researchers report that Type 1 diabetes patients had moderately but significantly shorter TCRB CDR3s across all four CD4+ subsets. Fewer junction insertions and more nucleotide deletions appeared in type 1 diabetes patients. Compared to healthy donors, patients appeared to have naive, central memory and Treg TCRB repertoires that were more alike.

Every isolated RNA sample was fully reverse transcribed, so sequencing captured expressed TCRB transcripts. Only in-frame clones appear in the TCRdb table, and some are missing; sequencing was by immunoSEQ multiplex PCR. The table has about 350,000 clones, around 20% seen once. The gene calls are TRBV7-6 and TRBJ2-7; 9 nucleotides agree with TRBD2. This TCR derives from a woman under 30 in good health. Sequencing input: naive CD4+ T cells from blood. CDR3 coding DNA: TGTGCCAGCAGCTCAGGAGGCGGGAGGGCCTGGGAGCAGTACTTC. This gives the protein CASSSGGGRAWEQYF. The full variable domain, rest sourced from reference TRBV7-6 and TRBJ2-7, is GAGVSQSPRYKVTKRGQDVALRCDPISGHVSLYWYRQALGQGPEFLTYFNYEAQQDKSGLPNDRFSAERPEGSISTLTIQRTEQRDSAMYRCASSSGGGRAWEQYFGPGTRLTVT.